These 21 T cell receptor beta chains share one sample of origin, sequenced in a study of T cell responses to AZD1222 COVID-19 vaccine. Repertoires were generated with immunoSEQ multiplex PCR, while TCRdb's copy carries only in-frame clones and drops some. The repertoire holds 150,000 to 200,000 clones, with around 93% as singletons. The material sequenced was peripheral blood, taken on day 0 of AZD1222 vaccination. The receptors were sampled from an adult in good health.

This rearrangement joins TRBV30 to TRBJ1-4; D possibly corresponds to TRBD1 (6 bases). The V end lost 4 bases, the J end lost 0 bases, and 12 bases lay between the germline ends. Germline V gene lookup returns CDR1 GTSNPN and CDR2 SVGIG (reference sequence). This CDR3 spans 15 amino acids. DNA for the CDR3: TGTGCCTGGATGAGGAAGGGGGCAACTAATGAAAAACTGTTTTTT. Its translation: CAWMRKGATNEKLFF.

The CDR3 sequence: CASSPDRNQPQHF. The CDR3 DNA follows: TGCGCCAGCAGCCCCGACAGAAATCAGCCCCAGCATTTT. V usage is TRBV4-1 and J usage is TRBJ1-5; tentatively, D is TRBD1 (5 bases). Germline V lookup: CDR1 MGHRA, CDR2 YSYEKL. Trimming removed 4 bases at V and 4 bases at J, with 8 bases between. The CDR3 has 13 amino acids.

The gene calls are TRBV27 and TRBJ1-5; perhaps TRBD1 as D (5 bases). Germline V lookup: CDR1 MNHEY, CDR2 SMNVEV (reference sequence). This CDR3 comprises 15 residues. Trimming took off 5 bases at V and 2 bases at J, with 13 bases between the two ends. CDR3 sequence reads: CASSKRRDGNQPQHF. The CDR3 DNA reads TGTGCCAGCAGTAAACGCAGGGATGGCAATCAGCCCCAGCATTTT.

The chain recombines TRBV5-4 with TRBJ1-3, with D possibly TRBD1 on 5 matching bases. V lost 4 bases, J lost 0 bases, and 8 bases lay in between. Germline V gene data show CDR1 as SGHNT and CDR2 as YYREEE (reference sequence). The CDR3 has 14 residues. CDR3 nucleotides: TGTGCCAGCAGCCGGACACCCTCTGGAAACACCATATATTTT. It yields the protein CASSRTPSGNTIYF. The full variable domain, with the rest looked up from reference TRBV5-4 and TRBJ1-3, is ETGVTQSPTHLIKTRGQQVTLRCSSQSGHNTVSWYQQALGQGPQFIFQYYREEENGRGNFPPRFSGLQFPNYSSELNVNALELDDSALYLCASSRTPSGNTIYFGEGSWLTVV.

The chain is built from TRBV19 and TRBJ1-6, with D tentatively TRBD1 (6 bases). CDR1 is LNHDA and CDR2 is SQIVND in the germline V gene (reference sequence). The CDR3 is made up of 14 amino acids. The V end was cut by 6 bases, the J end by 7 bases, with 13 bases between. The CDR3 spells CASRAGTRNSPLHF. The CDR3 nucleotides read TGTGCCAGTAGAGCCGGGACAAGAAATTCACCCCTCCACTTT. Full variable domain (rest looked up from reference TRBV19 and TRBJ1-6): DGGITQSPKYLFRKEGQNVTLSCEQNLNHDAMYWYRQDPGQGLRLIYYSQIVNDFQKGDIAEGYSVSREKKESFPLTVTSAQKNPTAFYLCASRAGTRNSPLHFGNGTRLTVT.

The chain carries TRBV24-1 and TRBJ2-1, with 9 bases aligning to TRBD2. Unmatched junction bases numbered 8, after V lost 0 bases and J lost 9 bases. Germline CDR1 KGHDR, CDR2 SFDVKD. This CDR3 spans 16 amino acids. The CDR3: CATSDLTSGSTGEQFF. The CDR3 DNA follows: TGTGCCACCAGTGATTTGACTAGCGGGTCGACAGGTGAGCAGTTCTTC.

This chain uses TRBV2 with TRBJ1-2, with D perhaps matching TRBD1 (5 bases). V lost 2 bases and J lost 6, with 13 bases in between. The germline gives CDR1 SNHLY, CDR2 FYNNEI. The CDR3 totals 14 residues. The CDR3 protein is CASSEPGPSNGYTF. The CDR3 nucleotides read TGTGCCAGCAGTGAACCGGGACCGAGCAATGGCTACACCTTC. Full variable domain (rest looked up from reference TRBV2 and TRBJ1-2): EPEVTQTPSHQVTQMGQEVILRCVPISNHLYFYWYRQILGQKVEFLVSFYNNEISEKSEIFDDQFSVERPDGSNFTLKIRSTKLEDSAMYFCASSEPGPSNGYTFGSGTRLTVV.

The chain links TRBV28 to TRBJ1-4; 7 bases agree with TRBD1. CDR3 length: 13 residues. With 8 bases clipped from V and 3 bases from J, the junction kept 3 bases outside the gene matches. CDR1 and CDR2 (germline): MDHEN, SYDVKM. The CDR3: CASGGTANEKLFF. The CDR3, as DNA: TGTGCCAGCGGGGGGACAGCTAATGAAAAACTGTTTTTT.

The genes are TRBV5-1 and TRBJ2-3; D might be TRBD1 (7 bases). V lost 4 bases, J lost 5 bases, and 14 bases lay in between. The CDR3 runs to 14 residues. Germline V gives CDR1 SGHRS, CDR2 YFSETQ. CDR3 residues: CASSPRQGGDTQYF. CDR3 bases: TGCGCCAGCAGCCCCCGACAGGGAGGAGATACGCAGTATTTT.

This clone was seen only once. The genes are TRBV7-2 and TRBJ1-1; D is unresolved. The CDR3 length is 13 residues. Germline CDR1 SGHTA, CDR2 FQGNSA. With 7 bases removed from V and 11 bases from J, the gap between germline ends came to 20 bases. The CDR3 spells CASTPSRPPRAFF. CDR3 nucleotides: TGTGCCAGCACCCCTAGTCGTCCCCCCCGGGCTTTCTTT.

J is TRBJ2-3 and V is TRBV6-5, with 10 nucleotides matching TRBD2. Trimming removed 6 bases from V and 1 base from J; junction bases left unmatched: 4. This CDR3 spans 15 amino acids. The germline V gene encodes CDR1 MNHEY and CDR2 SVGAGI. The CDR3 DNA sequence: TGTGCCAGCAGGAGTAGCGGGGGGCGCACAGATACGCAGTATTTT. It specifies CASRSSGGRTDTQYF.

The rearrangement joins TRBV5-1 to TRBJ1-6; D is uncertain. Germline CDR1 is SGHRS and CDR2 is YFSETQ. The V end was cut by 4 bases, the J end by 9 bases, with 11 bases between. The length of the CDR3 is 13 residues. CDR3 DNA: TGCGCCAGCAGCACCGGGGTTCTTTCACCCCTCCACTTT. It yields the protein CASSTGVLSPLHF.

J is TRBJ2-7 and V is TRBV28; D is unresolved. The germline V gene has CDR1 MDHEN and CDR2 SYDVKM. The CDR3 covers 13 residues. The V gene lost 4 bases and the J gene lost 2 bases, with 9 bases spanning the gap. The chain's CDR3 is CASSSPIPYEQYF. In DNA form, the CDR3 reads TGTGCCAGCAGTTCCCCCATTCCCTACGAGCAGTACTTC. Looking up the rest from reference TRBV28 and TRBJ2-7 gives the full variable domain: DVKVTQSSRYLVKRTGEKVFLECVQDMDHENMFWYRQDPGLGLRLIYFSYDVKMKEKGDIPEGYSVSREKKERFSLILESASTNQTSMYLCASSSPIPYEQYFGPGTRLTVT.

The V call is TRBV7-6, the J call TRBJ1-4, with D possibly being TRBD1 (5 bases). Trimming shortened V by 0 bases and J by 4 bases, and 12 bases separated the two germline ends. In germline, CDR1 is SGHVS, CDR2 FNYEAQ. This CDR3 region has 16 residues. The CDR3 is CASSLALTGDNEKLFF. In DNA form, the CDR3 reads TGTGCCAGCAGCTTAGCGCTCACGGGGGATAATGAAAAACTGTTTTTT.

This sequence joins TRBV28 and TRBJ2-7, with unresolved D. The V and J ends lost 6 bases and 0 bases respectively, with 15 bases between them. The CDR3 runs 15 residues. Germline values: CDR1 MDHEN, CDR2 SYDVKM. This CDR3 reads CASRTPGLGSYEQYF. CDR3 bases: TGTGCCAGCAGAACACCGGGCCTGGGCTCCTACGAGCAGTACTTC. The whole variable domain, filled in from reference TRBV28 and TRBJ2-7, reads DVKVTQSSRYLVKRTGEKVFLECVQDMDHENMFWYRQDPGLGLRLIYFSYDVKMKEKGDIPEGYSVSREKKERFSLILESASTNQTSMYLCASRTPGLGSYEQYFGPGTRLTVT.

This chain's CDR3 is CASSVEVGSEQYF. In nucleotides, the CDR3 is TGTGCCAGCAGCGTAGAGGTGGGAAGCGAGCAGTACTTC. The chain joins TRBV9 to TRBJ2-7; D unresolved. Deletions cut 0 bases from V and 6 bases from J, with 10 bases between. Germline CDR1 SGDLS, CDR2 YYNGEE. The CDR3 covers 13 residues.

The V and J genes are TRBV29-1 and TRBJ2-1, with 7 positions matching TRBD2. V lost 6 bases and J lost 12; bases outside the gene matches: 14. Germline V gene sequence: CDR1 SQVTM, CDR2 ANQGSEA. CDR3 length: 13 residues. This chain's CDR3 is CSVRSGRGLGQFF. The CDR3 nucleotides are TGCAGCGTCCGGAGTGGGAGGGGCCTTGGGCAGTTCTTC.

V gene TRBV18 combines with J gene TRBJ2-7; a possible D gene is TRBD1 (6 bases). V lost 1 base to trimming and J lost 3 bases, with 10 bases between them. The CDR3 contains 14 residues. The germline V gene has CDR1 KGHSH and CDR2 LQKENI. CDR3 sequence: CASSPLETGYEQYF. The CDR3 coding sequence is TGTGCCAGCTCACCACTGGAGACAGGCTACGAGCAGTACTTC.

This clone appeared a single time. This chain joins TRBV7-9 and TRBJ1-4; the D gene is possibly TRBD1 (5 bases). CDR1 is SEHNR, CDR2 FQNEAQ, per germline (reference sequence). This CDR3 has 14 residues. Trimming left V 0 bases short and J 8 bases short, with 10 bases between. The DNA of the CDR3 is TGTGCCAGCAGCTTAGCGGGGCTTGAGGAAAAACTGTTTTTT. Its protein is CASSLAGLEEKLFF.

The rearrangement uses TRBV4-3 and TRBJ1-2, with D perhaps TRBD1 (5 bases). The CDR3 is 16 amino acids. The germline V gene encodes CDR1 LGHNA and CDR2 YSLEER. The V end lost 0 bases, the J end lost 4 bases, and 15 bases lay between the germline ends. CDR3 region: CASSQDQAGPLYGYTF. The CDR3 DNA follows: TGCGCCAGCAGCCAAGATCAAGCAGGGCCACTCTATGGCTACACCTTC.

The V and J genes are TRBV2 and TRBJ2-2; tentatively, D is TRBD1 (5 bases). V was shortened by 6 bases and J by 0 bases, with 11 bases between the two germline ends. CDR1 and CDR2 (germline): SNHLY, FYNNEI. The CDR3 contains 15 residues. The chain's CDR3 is CASRKGDSNTGELFF. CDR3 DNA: TGTGCCAGCAGGAAAGGGGATTCGAACACCGGGGAGCTGTTTTTT.